These T cell receptor beta chains were read from a single sample in a study of lymphopenia after photon versus proton radiotherapy. Data came from immunoSEQ multiplex PCR; TCRdb stores just in-frame clones and leaves some out. There are roughly 150,000 clones in the sample; about nine tenths occur only once, and approximately 4.8% lies in the top ten. Sequenced here: peripheral blood, sampled from a patient treated with photon-based radiotherapy. The receptors derive from a man in his fifties or sixties with gastric cancer. Both conserved end residues are part of each CDR3. A D gene is named only where the DNA matches it firmly. For some rows the clone size is stated as once, few or many, or as a class when expanded; others skip it.

TRBV27	NA	once	TRBJ2-1	CASSRGSYGNEQFF	TGTGCCAGCAGTCGGGGGTCCTATGGCAATGAGCAGTTCTTC
TRBV19	NA	NA	TRBJ2-3	CASSGGLVITDTQYF	TGTGCCAGTAGTGGTGGACTCGTAATCACAGATACGCAGTATTTT
TRBV6-1	TRBD2	NA	TRBJ2-3	CASSDTWTSRTDTQYF	TGTGCCAGCAGTGACACCTGGACTAGCAGGACAGATACGCAGTATTTT
TRBV14	NA	NA	TRBJ2-1	CASSQGGWGGEQFF	TGTGCCAGCAGCCAAGGGGGTTGGGGAGGTGAGCAGTTCTTC
TRBV5-1	TRBD1	NA	TRBJ2-1	CASSSGGTGGNEQFF	TGCGCCAGCAGCTCGGGAGGGACAGGGGGCAATGAGCAGTTCTTC
TRBV21-1	NA	NA	TRBJ1-1	CASSTRGSLNTEAFF	TGTGCCAGCAGCACGAGGGGAAGCCTGAACACTGAAGCTTTCTTT
TRBV19	NA	once	TRBJ2-7	CASSIAGQPYEQYF	TGTGCCAGTAGTATTGCAGGACAGCCCTACGAGCAGTACTTC
TRBV29-1	NA	NA	TRBJ2-1	CSVDGSYNEQFF	TGCAGCGTTGACGGTTCTTACAATGAGCAGTTCTTC
TRBV27	NA	NA	TRBJ2-7	CASSTVLRPGLEQYF	TGTGCCAGCAGTACTGTATTAAGGCCGGGGCTCGAGCAGTACTTC
TRBV7-2	TRBD2	NA	TRBJ2-3	CASSSGTSVTDTQYF	TGTGCCAGCAGCTCCGGGACTAGCGTCACAGATACGCAGTATTTT
TRBV6-5	TRBD1	NA	TRBJ2-3	CASSSPQGASTDTQYF	TGTGCCAGCAGTTCCCCCCAGGGGGCTAGCACAGATACGCAGTATTTT
TRBV12-1	NA	NA	TRBJ2-7	CATPDRWGEQYF	TGTGCCACGCCCGACAGATGGGGGGAGCAGTACTTC
TRBV4-1	TRBD1	NA	TRBJ2-2	CASSQGGTGVIGELFF	TGCGCCAGCAGCCAAGGCGGGACAGGGGTGATCGGGGAGCTGTTTTTT
TRBV10-2	NA	NA	TRBJ2-6	CASTSPNSGANVLTF	TGCGCCAGCACCTCCCCCAACTCTGGGGCCAACGTCCTGACTTTC
TRBV11-2	NA	NA	TRBJ2-7	CASSPQGEVAYEQYF	TGTGCCAGCAGCCCCCAAGGGGAGGTCGCCTACGAGCAGTACTTC
TRBV2	TRBD2	many	TRBJ2-7	CASSEASGLAGVWEQYF	TGTGCCAGCAGTGAAGCGAGTGGGCTAGCGGGAGTTTGGGAGCAGTACTTC
TRBV6-6	NA	NA	TRBJ2-2	CASRTTGGNTGELFF	TGTGCCAGCAGAACCACAGGCGGGAACACCGGGGAGCTGTTTTTT
TRBV29-1	TRBD1	NA	TRBJ2-7	CSATHRGKGNEQYF	TGCAGCGCCACCCACAGGGGTAAAGGGAACGAGCAGTACTTC
TRBV20-1	NA	NA	TRBJ1-1	CSALWEGSAFF	TGCAGTGCTCTTTGGGAGGGTTCAGCTTTCTTT
TRBV28	NA	NA	TRBJ1-2	CASRQPDNYGYTF	TGTGCCAGCAGACAGCCCGATAACTATGGCTACACCTTC
TRBV7-9	TRBD2	NA	TRBJ2-7	CASSLTGTSFEQYF	TGTGCCAGCAGTCTAACCGGGACTAGCTTTGAGCAGTACTTC
TRBV18	NA	NA	TRBJ2-3	CASSGADTQYF	TGTGCCAGCTCCGGAGCAGATACGCAGTATTTT
TRBV27	TRBD1	NA	TRBJ1-2	CASSPGGTEANYGYTF	TGTGCCAGCAGCCCAGGGGGGACCGAAGCTAACTATGGCTACACCTTC
TRBV7-2	TRBD2	NA	TRBJ2-7	CASSSPTSGNTYEQYF	TGTGCCAGCAGTTCCCCGACTAGCGGAAATACCTACGAGCAGTACTTC
TRBV28	TRBD1	NA	TRBJ1-4	CASSRTGGEGEKLFF	TGTGCCAGCAGTCGGACAGGGGGCGAAGGTGAAAAACTGTTTTTT
TRBV10-1	TRBD2	NA	TRBJ2-1	CASRIARIAGGPRGQFF	TGCGCCAGCAGAATAGCAAGAATAGCGGGAGGGCCACGGGGGCAGTTCTTC
TRBV7-2	NA	NA	TRBJ1-4	CASSLRNEKLFF	TGTGCCAGCAGCCTGCGTAATGAAAAACTGTTTTTT
TRBV28	TRBD1	NA	TRBJ1-2	CASSQGTGHNYGYTF	TGTGCCAGCAGCCAAGGGACAGGGCACAACTATGGCTACACCTTC
TRBV14	TRBD2	NA	TRBJ2-1	CASSQALAAAYNEQFF	TGTGCCAGCAGCCAAGCACTAGCGGCTGCCTACAATGAGCAGTTCTTC
TRBV27	NA	NA	TRBJ1-5	CASSFRNQPQHF	TGTGCCAGCAGTTTTCGGAATCAGCCCCAGCATTTT
TRBV5-1	NA	NA	TRBJ1-5	CASRLNQPQHF	TGCGCCAGCAGACTAAATCAGCCCCAGCATTTT
TRBV19	TRBD1	NA	TRBJ1-2	CASSAPYPVGQNLPYGYTF	TGTGCCAGTAGTGCCCCCTACCCCGTGGGACAGAATCTTCCCTATGGCTACACCTTC
TRBV19	NA	NA	TRBJ2-3	CASRPSGTSTDTQYF	TGTGCCAGTAGACCGAGCGGAACGAGCACAGATACGCAGTATTTT
TRBV15	TRBD1	NA	TRBJ1-5	CATSRGQGASNQPQHF	TGTGCCACCAGCAGAGGCCAGGGGGCGAGCAATCAGCCCCAGCATTTT
TRBV7-9	TRBD2	NA	TRBJ2-1	CASSPRGSGSYNEQFF	TGTGCCAGCAGCCCGCGGGGGAGTGGGTCCTACAATGAGCAGTTCTTC